A selection of T cell receptor beta chains follows, all from one sample in a study of T-cell reconstitution after alpha-beta-depleted transplantation in children. MiXCR, applied by TCRdb to the PCR reads, yields one record per CDR3 protein. This sample has 200,000 or so distinct CDR3 sequences, with roughly 6% found just once. Sample: PBMCs, taken before TCRalphabeta/CD19-depleted stem cell transplant. Receptors originate from a girl less than two years old with combined immunodeficiency, due to receive a stem cell transplant. CDR3s include the opening cysteine and the closing phenylalanine or tryptophan. Fields, in order: D gene, V gene, clone size, J gene, CDR3 protein, CDR3 DNA. The D gene is left open where the match is weak. Expanded clones get a size class; other rows say once, few or many, or leave the size out.

D gene: NA; V gene: TRBV12-5; clone size: many; J gene: TRBJ1-1; CDR3 protein: CASGLVENGGGEAFF; CDR3 DNA: TGTGCTAGTGGTTTGGTCGAAAACGGGGGCGGTGAAGCTTTCTTT
D gene: NA; V gene: TRBV7-3; clone size: many; J gene: TRBJ2-2; CDR3 protein: CASSLEPTNTGELFF; CDR3 DNA: TGTGCCAGCAGCTTAGAACCTACGAACACCGGGGAGCTGTTTTTT
D gene: TRBD2; V gene: TRBV28; clone size: many; J gene: TRBJ2-3; CDR3 protein: CASRFQTSGTDTQYF; CDR3 DNA: TGTGCCAGCAGATTCCAGACTAGCGGGACAGATACGCAGTATTTT
D gene: NA; V gene: TRBV7-2; clone size: many; J gene: TRBJ1-5; CDR3 protein: CASSLGRVAQHF; CDR3 DNA: TGTGCCAGCAGCTTAGGGCGTGTGGCCCAGCATTTT
D gene: TRBD1; V gene: TRBV28; clone size: many; J gene: TRBJ1-2; CDR3 protein: CASSRRDSFYGYTF; CDR3 DNA: TGTGCCAGCAGTCGTCGGGACAGCTTTTATGGCTACACCTTC
D gene: NA; V gene: TRBV5-1; clone size: NA; J gene: TRBJ1-2; CDR3 protein: CASSLGRVDGYTF; CDR3 DNA: TGCGCCAGCAGCTTGGGTAGGGTGGATGGCTACACCTTC
D gene: TRBD1; V gene: TRBV4-2; clone size: many; J gene: TRBJ2-5; CDR3 protein: CASSQEDRGSVETQYF; CDR3 DNA: TGTGCCAGCAGCCAAGAGGACAGGGGATCGGTAGAGACCCAGTACTTC
D gene: TRBD1; V gene: TRBV4-3; clone size: many; J gene: TRBJ2-5; CDR3 protein: CASSQDYRGQETQYF; CDR3 DNA: TGCGCCAGCAGCCAAGACTACAGGGGGCAAGAGACCCAGTACTTC
D gene: TRBD2; V gene: TRBV29-1; clone size: many; J gene: TRBJ2-5; CDR3 protein: CSVDWRSLAGEGQETQYF; CDR3 DNA: TGCAGCGTTGACTGGCGAAGTCTAGCGGGAGAGGGACAAGAGACCCAGTACTTC
D gene: NA; V gene: TRBV28; clone size: many; J gene: TRBJ2-1; CDR3 protein: CASSYGLGKDEQFF; CDR3 DNA: TGTGCCAGCAGTTATGGACTGGGTAAGGATGAGCAGTTCTTC
D gene: NA; V gene: TRBV29-1; clone size: many; J gene: TRBJ2-2; CDR3 protein: CSVEGLYTGELFF; CDR3 DNA: TGCAGCGTTGAGGGACTCTACACCGGGGAGCTGTTTTTT
D gene: NA; V gene: TRBV3-1; clone size: many; J gene: TRBJ2-7; CDR3 protein: CASSQELSRQYEQYF; CDR3 DNA: TGTGCCAGCAGCCAAGAATTGAGTAGGCAGTACGAGCAGTACTTC
D gene: TRBD2; V gene: TRBV28; clone size: many; J gene: TRBJ2-7; CDR3 protein: CASSTPFSGRAPPSYEQYF; CDR3 DNA: TGTGCCAGCAGTACCCCCTTTAGCGGGAGGGCCCCCCCCTCCTACGAGCAGTACTTC
D gene: NA; V gene: TRBV13; clone size: many; J gene: TRBJ1-3; CDR3 protein: CASSGTSGNTIYF; CDR3 DNA: TGTGCCAGCAGCGGGACGTCTGGAAACACCATATATTTT
D gene: NA; V gene: TRBV10-3; clone size: many; J gene: TRBJ2-5; CDR3 protein: CAISESGAPPETQYF; CDR3 DNA: TGTGCCATCAGTGAGTCAGGGGCGCCCCCCGAGACCCAGTACTTC
D gene: NA; V gene: TRBV15; clone size: many; J gene: TRBJ1-5; CDR3 protein: CATSIVRGTGQPQHF; CDR3 DNA: TGTGCCACCAGCATAGTCCGGGGAACAGGGCAGCCCCAGCATTTT
D gene: TRBD2; V gene: TRBV7-6; clone size: NA; J gene: TRBJ2-6; CDR3 protein: CASSLGLAGGHGANVLTF; CDR3 DNA: TGTGCCAGCAGCTTAGGACTAGCGGGAGGGCATGGGGCCAACGTCCTGACTTTC
D gene: TRBD2; V gene: TRBV5-1; clone size: many; J gene: TRBJ2-1; CDR3 protein: CASSFGGGEQFF; CDR3 DNA: TGCGCCAGCAGCTTCGGCGGGGGTGAGCAGTTCTTC
D gene: NA; V gene: TRBV28; clone size: many; J gene: TRBJ2-1; CDR3 protein: CASTSRGGEQFF; CDR3 DNA: TGTGCCAGCACCTCCCGGGGAGGTGAGCAGTTCTTC
D gene: TRBD1; V gene: TRBV2; clone size: many; J gene: TRBJ2-2; CDR3 protein: CASRRTGGPGELFF; CDR3 DNA: TGTGCCAGCAGACGGACAGGGGGCCCCGGGGAGCTGTTTTTT
D gene: TRBD1; V gene: TRBV25-1; clone size: many; J gene: TRBJ1-5; CDR3 protein: CASSPGGEYSNQPQHF; CDR3 DNA: TGTGCCAGCAGTCCAGGGGGCGAATATAGCAATCAGCCCCAGCATTTT
D gene: NA; V gene: TRBV28; clone size: many; J gene: TRBJ2-3; CDR3 protein: CASGASDTQYF; CDR3 DNA: TGTGCCAGCGGCGCTTCAGATACGCAGTATTTT
D gene: NA; V gene: TRBV12-3/TRBV12-4; clone size: many; J gene: TRBJ2-2; CDR3 protein: CAGGVWDTGELFF; CDR3 DNA: TGTGCCGGGGGTGTGTGGGACACCGGGGAGCTGTTTTTT
D gene: NA; V gene: TRBV11-1; clone size: many; J gene: TRBJ2-4; CDR3 protein: CASSLALGKNIQYF; CDR3 DNA: TGTGCCAGCAGCTTAGCGCTGGGCAAAAACATTCAGTACTTC
D gene: TRBD1; V gene: TRBV20-1; clone size: NA; J gene: TRBJ2-7; CDR3 protein: CSANLDRPYEQYF; CDR3 DNA: TGCAGTGCCAACTTGGACAGGCCCTACGAGCAGTACTTC
D gene: NA; V gene: TRBV7-2; clone size: NA; J gene: TRBJ1-2; CDR3 protein: CASRSYYGYTF; CDR3 DNA: TGTGCCAGCAGATCCTATTATGGCTACACCTTC
D gene: NA; V gene: TRBV13; clone size: many; J gene: TRBJ1-2; CDR3 protein: CASSLDYGYTF; CDR3 DNA: TGTGCCAGCAGCTTAGACTATGGCTACACCTTC
D gene: TRBD1; V gene: TRBV24-1; clone size: many; J gene: TRBJ2-7; CDR3 protein: CATSESGTETYEQYF; CDR3 DNA: TGTGCCACCAGTGAGTCCGGGACAGAGACCTACGAGCAGTACTTC
D gene: NA; V gene: TRBV12-3/TRBV12-4; clone size: many; J gene: TRBJ2-7; CDR3 protein: CASSLTGTDYYEQYF; CDR3 DNA: TGTGCCAGCAGTTTGACCGGGACCGACTACTACGAGCAGTACTTC
D gene: TRBD1; V gene: TRBV20-1; clone size: NA; J gene: TRBJ1-2; CDR3 protein: CSARAPGGDSYGYTF; CDR3 DNA: TGCAGTGCTAGAGCCCCAGGGGGTGACTCCTATGGCTACACCTTC
D gene: NA; V gene: TRBV12-3/TRBV12-4; clone size: many; J gene: TRBJ1-4; CDR3 protein: CASSLAPRSHEKLFF; CDR3 DNA: TGTGCCAGCAGTTTAGCCCCTAGGAGTCATGAAAAACTGTTTTTT
D gene: NA; V gene: TRBV29-1; clone size: many; J gene: TRBJ1-1; CDR3 protein: CSVDVGGAAEAFF; CDR3 DNA: TGCAGCGTTGATGTTGGGGGGGCAGCTGAAGCTTTCTTT
D gene: TRBD1; V gene: TRBV29-1; clone size: many; J gene: TRBJ2-1; CDR3 protein: CSVGDRGNEQFF; CDR3 DNA: TGCAGCGTTGGGGACAGGGGTAATGAGCAGTTCTTC
D gene: TRBD2; V gene: TRBV30; clone size: many; J gene: TRBJ2-2; CDR3 protein: CAWIPGTSGVTGELFF; CDR3 DNA: TGTGCCTGGATTCCCGGGACTAGCGGGGTCACCGGGGAGCTGTTTTTT
D gene: NA; V gene: TRBV5-1; clone size: many; J gene: TRBJ1-1; CDR3 protein: CASSLARDGWGTEAFF; CDR3 DNA: TGCGCCAGCAGCTTGGCCAGGGATGGATGGGGCACTGAAGCTTTCTTT
D gene: NA; V gene: TRBV15; clone size: many; J gene: TRBJ2-7; CDR3 protein: CATSRDRSRLYEQYF; CDR3 DNA: TGTGCCACCAGCAGAGATCGTTCCCGACTATACGAGCAGTACTTC
D gene: NA; V gene: TRBV20-1; clone size: many; J gene: TRBJ2-7; CDR3 protein: CSAPARGSEQYF; CDR3 DNA: TGCAGTGCCCCTGCGCGCGGTTCGGAGCAGTACTTC
D gene: NA; V gene: TRBV6-2/TRBV6-3; clone size: NA; J gene: TRBJ1-2; CDR3 protein: CASSYSPGFNGYTF; CDR3 DNA: TGTGCCAGCAGTTACTCTCCGGGGTTCAATGGCTACACCTTC
D gene: TRBD1; V gene: TRBV30; clone size: NA; J gene: TRBJ1-1; CDR3 protein: CAWSRTGAEAFF; CDR3 DNA: TGTGCCTGGAGTCGGACAGGGGCTGAAGCTTTCTTT
D gene: TRBD1; V gene: TRBV9; clone size: many; J gene: TRBJ1-5; CDR3 protein: CASSVGTGPQPQHF; CDR3 DNA: TGTGCCAGCAGCGTAGGGACAGGCCCCCAGCCCCAGCATTTT
D gene: TRBD1; V gene: TRBV15; clone size: many; J gene: TRBJ1-2; CDR3 protein: CATSSQGQGGGYTF; CDR3 DNA: TGTGCCACCAGCAGTCAAGGACAGGGAGGAGGCTACACCTTC
D gene: TRBD2; V gene: TRBV6-2/TRBV6-3; clone size: NA; J gene: TRBJ2-3; CDR3 protein: CASSYRSGGGSSTDTQYF; CDR3 DNA: TGTGCCAGCAGTTACAGAAGCGGGGGGGGTTCTAGCACAGATACGCAGTATTTT
D gene: NA; V gene: TRBV12-3/TRBV12-4; clone size: many; J gene: TRBJ1-1; CDR3 protein: CATARGGTEAFF; CDR3 DNA: TGTGCCACCGCTAGAGGAGGCACTGAAGCTTTCTTT
D gene: NA; V gene: TRBV6-1; clone size: many; J gene: TRBJ1-1; CDR3 protein: CASSEERLGGTEAFF; CDR3 DNA: TGTGCCAGCAGTGAAGAACGGCTCGGGGGCACTGAAGCTTTCTTT
D gene: NA; V gene: TRBV24-1; clone size: many; J gene: TRBJ2-6; CDR3 protein: CATSDNRASGANVLTF; CDR3 DNA: TGTGCCACCAGTGATAACAGGGCTAGTGGGGCCAACGTCCTGACTTTC
D gene: TRBD2; V gene: TRBV7-2; clone size: many; J gene: TRBJ2-3; CDR3 protein: CASVLAETGTDTQYF; CDR3 DNA: TGTGCCAGCGTTCTAGCGGAAACAGGAACGGATACGCAGTATTTT
D gene: NA; V gene: TRBV5-1; clone size: many; J gene: TRBJ1-2; CDR3 protein: CASSFFRYGGDYGYTF; CDR3 DNA: TGCGCCAGCAGCTTCTTTCGATACGGGGGGGACTATGGCTACACCTTC
D gene: TRBD1; V gene: TRBV28; clone size: many; J gene: TRBJ1-2; CDR3 protein: CASSITGTGKGYTF; CDR3 DNA: TGTGCCAGCAGTATCACCGGGACAGGGAAGGGCTACACCTTC
D gene: TRBD1; V gene: TRBV7-2; clone size: many; J gene: TRBJ1-2; CDR3 protein: CASTPPETGANYGYTF; CDR3 DNA: TGTGCCAGCACCCCACCCGAGACAGGGGCTAACTATGGCTACACCTTC
D gene: NA; V gene: TRBV20-1; clone size: many; J gene: TRBJ2-7; CDR3 protein: CSAPNRRYYEQYF; CDR3 DNA: TGCAGTGCTCCGAACCGCAGGTACTACGAGCAGTACTTC